A selection of T cell receptor beta chains follows, all from one sample in a study of blood T cell repertoires in COVID-19. TCRdb's table, derived via immunoSEQ multiplex PCR, lists solely in-frame clones and lacks some. This table has fewer than 350,000 clones, roughly 90% appearing once. Material: PBMCs or T cells enriched from blood (not recorded which). These receptors originate from a woman aged 40 to 55 with acute COVID-19. CDR3s include the opening cysteine and the closing phenylalanine or tryptophan. D genes are given only for firm matches. Clone size appears in some rows only: once, few, many, or a class for an expanded clone.

-,TRBV27,TRBJ1-3,-,CASRARGSPLSDTIYF,TGTGCCTCCCGAGCCAGAGGATCCCCCTTGTCAGACACCATATATTTT
-,TRBV5-1,TRBJ2-7,TRBD2,CASSLAGGGFEQYF,TGCGCCAGCAGCTTGGCTGGGGGGGGTTTTGAGCAGTACTTC
-,TRBV11-3,TRBJ2-3,-,CASSSVGTDTQYF,TGTGCCAGCAGCTCCGTCGGGACAGATACGCAGTATTTT
-,TRBV18,TRBJ1-4,TRBD1,CASSPSGTANEKLFF,TGTGCCAGCTCACCCTCCGGGACAGCTAATGAAAAACTGTTTTTT
-,TRBV30,TRBJ1-2,TRBD1,CAWSGTGYGYTF,TGTGCCTGGAGTGGGACAGGTTATGGCTACACCTTC
-,TRBV28,TRBJ2-7,TRBD2,CASLPSGGRGTSGDEQYF,TGTGCCAGCCTACCCAGTGGGGGGAGAGGGACTAGTGGCGACGAGCAGTACTTC
-,TRBV7-9,TRBJ2-1,-,CASRATIYNEQFF,TGTGCCAGCAGGGCAACGATCTACAATGAGCAGTTCTTC
-,TRBV9,TRBJ2-1,TRBD2,CASSPTASGSFSYNEQFF,TGTGCCAGCAGCCCGACGGCTAGCGGGTCCTTCTCCTACAATGAGCAGTTCTTC
-,TRBV18,TRBJ1-4,-,CASSPVATNEKLFF,TGTGCCAGCTCACCGGTAGCAACTAATGAAAAACTGTTTTTT
few,TRBV11-2,TRBJ1-2,-,CAIWERGNRNGYTF,TGTGCCATATGGGAACGGGGGAATCGGAATGGCTACACCTTC
-,TRBV3-1/TRBV3-2,TRBJ2-3,TRBD2,CASSQAGGGTDTQYF,TGTGCCAGCAGCCAAGCGGGGGGGGGCACAGATACGCAGTATTTT
-,TRBV5-1,TRBJ1-2,-,CASSTWSWGARGYTF,TGCGCCAGCAGCACATGGAGTTGGGGCGCAAGGGGCTACACCTTC
-,TRBV18,TRBJ2-3,-,CASSPPGDPDTQYF,TGTGCCAGCTCACCTCCAGGGGATCCAGATACGCAGTATTTT
once,TRBV19,TRBJ1-2,-,CASSTPPRDTYGYTF,TGTGCCAGTAGTACGCCTCCCCGGGACACTTATGGCTACACCTTC
-,TRBV7-3,TRBJ2-1,TRBD1,CASSLDRGPDNEQFF,TGTGCCAGCAGCTTGGACAGGGGGCCCGACAATGAGCAGTTCTTC
-,TRBV15,TRBJ2-3,TRBD1,CATSRDRVITDTQYF,TGTGCCACCAGCCGGGACAGAGTAATAACAGATACGCAGTATTTT
few,TRBV7-2,TRBJ1-5,-,CASSLEGGQPQHF,TGTGCCAGCAGCTTAGAGGGAGGTCAGCCCCAGCATTTT
-,TRBV18,TRBJ2-7,TRBD1,CASSPKGQGNYEQYF,TGTGCCAGCTCACCAAAGGGACAGGGAAACTACGAGCAGTACTTC
-,TRBV19,TRBJ1-2,TRBD1,CASTPDRGGSNGYTF,TGTGCCAGTACCCCGGACAGGGGGGGTTCAAATGGCTACACCTTC
-,TRBV2,TRBJ2-5,-,CASSVSKETQYF,TGTGCCAGCAGTGTGTCCAAAGAGACCCAGTACTTC
-,TRBV6-5,TRBJ2-2,-,CASSRGWTGELFF,TGTGCCAGCTCCAGGGGTTGGACCGGGGAGCTGTTTTTT
-,TRBV4-1,TRBJ2-7,TRBD1,CASSQVKGASYEQYF,TGCGCCAGCAGCCAAGTTAAGGGGGCGTCCTACGAGCAGTACTTC
-,TRBV14,TRBJ1-1,-,CASSQQRGTEAFF,TGTGCCAGCAGCCAACAACGGGGCACTGAAGCTTTCTTT
-,TRBV28,TRBJ1-1,-,CASSFRMSGVSTEAFF,TGTGCCAGCAGTTTTCGAATGTCGGGGGTGAGCACTGAAGCTTTCTTT
-,TRBV6-1,TRBJ2-2,-,CASSEYRVSDTGELFF,TGTGCCAGCAGTGAATACAGGGTCAGCGACACCGGGGAGCTGTTTTTT
-,TRBV18,TRBJ2-3,-,CASSPLGGNTDTQYF,TGTGCCAGTTCCCCCTTGGGCGGGAACACAGATACGCAGTATTTT
-,TRBV7-3,TRBJ2-1,-,CASSPNSYNEQFF,TGTGCCAGCAGCCCCAACTCCTACAATGAGCAGTTCTTC
-,TRBV14,TRBJ1-3,-,CASSRDYSGNTIYF,TGTGCCAGCAGCCGAGACTACTCTGGAAACACCATATATTTT
-,TRBV9,TRBJ1-2,TRBD1,CASSVDPRQGRYGYTF,TGTGCCAGCAGCGTAGACCCCCGACAGGGCCGCTATGGCTACACCTTC